These 14 T cell receptor beta chains were sequenced from one sample in a study of cytomegalovirus exposure and HLA in healthy donors. Sequencing used immunoSEQ multiplex PCR; TCRdb keeps in-frame clones, though not all of them. The repertoire holds about 73,000 clones, 70% to 90% seen once, with 3% to 4% in the top ten. Sequencing input: PBMCs. The receptors derive from a woman in her late teens or twenties in good health and CMV-seropositive.

The rearrangement joins TRBV29-1 to TRBJ2-5, with 7 bases identical to TRBD2. With 4 bases clipped from V and 5 bases from J, the junction kept 4 bases outside the gene matches. Germline CDR1 SQVTM, CDR2 ANQGSEA. CDR3 length equals 12 residues. CDR3 region: CSVALAVETQYF. As DNA, the CDR3 is TGCAGCGTTGCTCTAGCGGTCGAGACCCAGTACTTC.

The chain couples TRBV2 to TRBJ2-3; D is unresolved. In germline, CDR1 is SNHLY, CDR2 FYNNEI. V gave up 2 bases and J gave up 0 bases, with 12 bases separating them. This CDR3 contains 16 residues. The CDR3, as DNA: TGTGCCAGCAGTGAACAGGCTTCCCGTAGCACAGATACGCAGTATTTT. The encoded protein is CASSEQASRSTDTQYF.

The CDR3 coding sequence is TGTGCCAGCAGTGGCCTCAAGACTAGCGGGGACGACTACGAGCAGTACTTC. Amino acids: CASSGLKTSGDDYEQYF. The chain is built from TRBV6-4 and TRBJ2-7, with TRBD2 matching over 11 bases. Per germline, CDR1 MRHNA and CDR2 SNTAGT. The CDR3 is 17 residues long. With V trimmed by 4 bases and J by 3 bases, 11 bases remained unmatched.

The CDR3 DNA reads TGCGCCAGCAGCCAAGATTCCGCGGGGGGGGAGACCCAGTACTTC. It is translated as CASSQDSAGGETQYF. The chain uses TRBV4-3 and TRBJ2-5, with 9 bases identical to TRBD2. Losses at the gene ends were 0 bases for V and 5 bases for J; bases not matched to a gene: 4. The CDR3 spans 15 residues. CDR1 is LGHNA and CDR2 is YSLEER in the germline V gene.

The chain links TRBV5-1 to TRBJ1-3; D is perhaps TRBD1 (5 bases). V was trimmed by 6 bases and J by 4 bases, leaving 14 bases between them. Germline lookup yields CDR1 SGHRS and CDR2 YFSETQ. The CDR3 extends over 14 amino acids. Written as DNA, the CDR3 is TGCGCCAGCACCCCCGCAGGGTCCGGAAACACCATATATTTT. Translating gives CASTPAGSGNTIYF.

The chain is built from TRBV4-3 and TRBJ2-1, with 9 bases identical to TRBD1. Trimming removed 2 bases from V and 4 bases from J; junction bases left unmatched: 6. The germline V gene encodes CDR1 LGHNA and CDR2 YSLEER. The CDR3 runs 16 residues. The CDR3 DNA reads TGCGCCAGCAGCCAACAGGGACAGGGAACGTACAATGAGCAGTTCTTC. Its translation: CASSQQGQGTYNEQFF.

On this clone itself: Other DNA sequences in this sample translate to the same CDR3. V and J are TRBV27 and TRBJ2-6; D is possibly TRBD1 (6 bases). Germline V gene sequence: CDR1 MNHEY, CDR2 SMNVEV (reference sequence). Trimming took off 6 bases at V and 0 bases at J, with 15 bases between the two ends. This CDR3 comprises 17 residues. CDR3 in amino acids: CASSRAGEPSGANVLTF. CDR3 DNA: TGTGCCAGCAGCCGAGCAGGGGAACCCTCTGGGGCCAACGTCCTGACTTTC.

There are a few counts of this clone. This chain connects TRBV30 to TRBJ1-6; 8 bases map to TRBD1. The CDR3 covers 13 residues. The trim removed 4 bases at V and 7 bases at J, leaving 3 bases unmatched. CDR1 and CDR2 from the germline V gene are GTSNPN and SVGIG (reference sequence). CDR3 sequence: CAWTDRENSPLHF. The CDR3 coding sequence is TGTGCCTGGACGGACAGGGAGAATTCACCCCTCCACTTT.

The CDR3 reads CASSQDTAVRNEQFF. In nucleotides, the CDR3 is TGTGCCAGCAGCCAAGATACAGCGGTGCGCAATGAGCAGTTCTTC. The gene calls are TRBV4-2 and TRBJ2-1; possible D gene TRBD2, 5 bases. V lost 0 bases and J 6 bases, leaving 12 bases between the germline ends. From germline, CDR1 is LGHNA and CDR2 YNFKEQ. The CDR3 covers 15 residues.

This chain connects TRBV12-5 to TRBJ1-5; D not certain. The germline V gene encodes CDR1 LGHNT and CDR2 FRNRAP. Trimming shortened V by 6 bases and J by 0 bases, and 6 bases separated the two germline ends. CDR3 length: 13 amino acids. CDR3 DNA sequence: TGTGCTAGTGGCCTAGATAGCAATCAGCCCCAGCATTTT. As protein: CASGLDSNQPQHF.

The gene calls are TRBV2 and TRBJ2-7; D possibly corresponds to TRBD1 (5 bases). Germline CDR1 reads SNHLY; CDR2 reads FYNNEI. The CDR3 has 11 amino acids. Trimming removed 7 bases at V and 2 bases at J, with 6 bases between. The CDR3 DNA is TGTGCCAGCAAAGGGGCCTACGAGCAGTACTTC. It is translated as CASKGAYEQYF.

The V call is TRBV4-2, the J call TRBJ1-2; unclear D gene. This CDR3 is 12 amino acids long. The germline V gene has CDR1 LGHNA and CDR2 YNFKEQ. Trimming cost V 4 bases and J 5 bases, with 8 bases left between them. The CDR3 here is CASSRGDYGYTF. The CDR3 coding sequence is TGTGCCAGCAGCCGGGGAGATTATGGCTACACCTTC.

The V gene is TRBV4-1, the J gene TRBJ1-1; 9 bases align to TRBD1. Germline CDR1 MGHRA, CDR2 YSYEKL. V was clipped by 4 bases and J by 3 bases; unmatched bases: 9. The CDR3 runs to 16 residues. The CDR3 region is CASSRDVRQGDTEAFF. The CDR3 region has the DNA TGCGCCAGCAGCCGAGACGTCCGACAGGGGGACACTGAAGCTTTCTTT.

The chain carries TRBV7-2 and TRBJ2-1; 7 positions agree with TRBD1. This CDR3 comprises 16 residues. V shed 5 bases, J shed 10 bases, and the junction held 17 bases outside the gene matches. The germline CDR1 and CDR2 sequences are SGHTA and FQGNSA. CDR3 in DNA: TGTGCCAGCAGCCGGTCGCAGGGGGTTTTTTTCGACGAGCAGTTCTTC. As protein: CASSRSQGVFFDEQFF.